These 8 T cell receptor beta chains came from one sample sequenced in a study of blood T cell repertoires in COVID-19 (dated by TCRdb to the early 2020s). The library came from the immunoSEQ multiplex PCR assay. As stored in TCRdb, this immuneACCESS dataset retains in-frame rearrangements with V and J assigned. A fraction of the clones does not appear; measured against another copy, unresolved V genes explain less than half of the discrepancy, and the remainder lacks a known reason. The sample includes 250,000 to 350,000 clones, with 89% observed a single time. The ten largest clones represent around an eighth of the sample. Sequencing was done on a sample of peripheral blood. The receptors stem from a woman aged 55 to 70 with acute or convalescent COVID-19.

This clone was observed a few times. This chain joins TRBV18 and TRBJ1-1; D is unclear. The CDR3 sequence is 17 residues long. Germline lookup yields CDR1 KGHSH and CDR2 LQKENI. Between the trimmed V and J ends, which lost 3 bases and 0 bases, there was a span of 17 bases. The CDR3 DNA follows: TGTGCCAGCTCACCCGTTTCTAGGATGCCCATGAACACTGAAGCTTTCTTT. It yields the protein CASSPVSRMPMNTEAFF.

The CDR3 reads CASSGYDRPGELFF. DNA for the CDR3: TGTGCCAGCAGCGGATACGACAGGCCCGGGGAGCTGTTTTTT. V usage is TRBV9 and J usage is TRBJ2-2; D may be TRBD1 (6 bases). This CDR3 comprises 14 residues. V shed 3 bases and J shed 6 bases, with 12 bases lying between them. CDR1 and CDR2 (germline): SGDLS, YYNGEE.

The CDR3 protein is CASSQNPYNEQFF. The CDR3 DNA sequence: TGTGCCAGCAGCCAGAACCCCTACAATGAGCAGTTCTTC. The chain links TRBV2 to TRBJ2-1; D is ambiguous. Germline CDR1 reads SNHLY; CDR2 reads FYNNEI. This CDR3 has 13 residues. The V end was cut by 6 bases, the J end by 2 bases, with 8 bases between.

The chain uses TRBV4-2 and TRBJ2-7; tentative D call: TRBD2 (6 bases). The CDR3 loop spans 15 amino acids. The germline V gene has CDR1 LGHNA and CDR2 YNFKEQ. V lost 3 bases and J lost 2, with 14 bases in between. The CDR3 is CASSQERDSTYEQYF. In DNA form, the CDR3 reads TGTGCCAGCAGCCAGGAACGGGACTCCACCTACGAGCAGTACTTC.

This clone was seen only once. The chain couples TRBV3-1 (or the pseudogene TRBV3-2) to TRBJ1-1; D remains ambiguous. The CDR3 spans 12 residues. Germline V gene lookup returns CDR1 LGHDT and CDR2 YNNKEL (reference sequence). Trimming cost V 8 bases and J 2 bases, with 9 bases left between them. CDR3 sequence: CASGQVNTEAFF. The CDR3 nucleotides read TGTGCCAGCGGGCAGGTCAACACTGAAGCTTTCTTT.

The chain is built from TRBV4-2 and TRBJ2-1, with D possibly being TRBD2 (5 bases). Germline V gene data show CDR1 as LGHNA and CDR2 as YNFKEQ. There are 14 residues in the CDR3. V lost 3 bases to trimming and J lost 10 bases, with 16 bases between them. CDR3 sequence: CASSQRTGLREQFF. CDR3 nucleotides: TGTGCCAGCAGCCAGAGGACTGGCCTTAGAGAGCAGTTCTTC.

The V gene is TRBV12-5, the J gene TRBJ2-7, with D unclear. V was clipped by 5 bases and J by 2 bases, with 16 bases between them. There are 15 residues in the CDR3. CDR1 and CDR2 (germline): LGHNT, FRNRAP. For the CDR3, the DNA is TGTGCTAGTGGTCCTCGACACCTCCAGACCTACGAGCAGTACTTC. Amino acid sequence: CASGPRHLQTYEQYF.

This chain links TRBV28 with TRBJ2-7; 11 bases are a match to TRBD1. V was clipped by 5 bases and J by 2 bases; unmatched bases: 5. This CDR3 contains 15 residues. From germline, CDR1 is MDHEN and CDR2 SYDVKM. The CDR3 here is CASSQPGQGAYEQYF. In DNA form, the CDR3 reads TGTGCCAGCAGTCAACCGGGACAGGGGGCCTACGAGCAGTACTTC.